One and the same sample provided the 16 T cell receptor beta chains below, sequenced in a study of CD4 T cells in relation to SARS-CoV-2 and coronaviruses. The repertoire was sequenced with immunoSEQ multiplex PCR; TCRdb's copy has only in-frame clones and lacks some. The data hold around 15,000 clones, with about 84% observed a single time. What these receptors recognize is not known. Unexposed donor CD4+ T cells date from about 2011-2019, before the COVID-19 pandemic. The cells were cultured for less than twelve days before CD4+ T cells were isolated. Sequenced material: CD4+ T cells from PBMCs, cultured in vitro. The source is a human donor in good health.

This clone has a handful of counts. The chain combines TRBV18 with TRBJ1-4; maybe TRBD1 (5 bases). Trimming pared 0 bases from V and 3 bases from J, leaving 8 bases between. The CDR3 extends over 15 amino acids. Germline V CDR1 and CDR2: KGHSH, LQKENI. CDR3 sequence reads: CASSPPGTANEKLFF. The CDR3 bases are TGTGCCAGCTCACCACCGGGGACGGCTAATGAAAAACTGTTTTTT.

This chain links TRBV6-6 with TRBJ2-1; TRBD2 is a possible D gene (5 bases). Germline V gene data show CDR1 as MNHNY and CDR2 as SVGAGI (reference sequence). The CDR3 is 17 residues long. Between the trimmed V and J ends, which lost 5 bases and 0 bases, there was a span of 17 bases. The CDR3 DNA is TGTGCCAGCAGTCCCACCCAGGAGACTATCTCCTACAATGAGCAGTTCTTC. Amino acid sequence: CASSPTQETISYNEQFF.

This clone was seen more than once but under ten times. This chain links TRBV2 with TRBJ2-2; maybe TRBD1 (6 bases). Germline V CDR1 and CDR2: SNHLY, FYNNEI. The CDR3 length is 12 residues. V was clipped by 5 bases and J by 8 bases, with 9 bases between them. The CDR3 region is CASSLQGGELFF. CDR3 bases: TGTGCCAGCAGTCTCCAGGGGGGGGAGCTGTTTTTT.

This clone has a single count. The CDR3: CASSGGGPSIQETQYF. CDR3 DNA sequence: TGTGCCAGCAGCGGAGGGGGTCCTAGCATCCAAGAGACCCAGTACTTC. The chain links TRBV9 to TRBJ2-5; D possibly corresponds to TRBD1 (6 bases). V was trimmed by 3 bases and J by 1 base, leaving 16 bases between them. CDR3 length: 16 amino acids. Germline assignment: CDR1 SGDLS and CDR2 YYNGEE. Drawing the rest from reference TRBV9 and TRBJ2-5, the complete variable domain is DSGVTQTPKHLITATGQRVTLRCSPRSGDLSVYWYQQSLDQGLQFLIQYYNGEERAKGNILERFSAQQFPDLHSELNLSSLELGDSALYFCASSGGGPSIQETQYFGPGTRLLVL.

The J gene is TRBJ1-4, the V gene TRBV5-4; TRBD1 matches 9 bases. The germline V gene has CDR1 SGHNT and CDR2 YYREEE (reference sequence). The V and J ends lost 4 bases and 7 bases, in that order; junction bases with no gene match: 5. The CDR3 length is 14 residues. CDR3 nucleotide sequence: TGTGCCAGCAGCCCCGGACAGGGGACTGAAAAACTGTTTTTT. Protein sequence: CASSPGQGTEKLFF.

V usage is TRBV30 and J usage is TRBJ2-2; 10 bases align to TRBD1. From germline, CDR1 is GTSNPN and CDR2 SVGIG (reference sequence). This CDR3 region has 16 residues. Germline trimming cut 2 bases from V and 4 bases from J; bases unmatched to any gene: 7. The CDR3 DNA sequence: TGTGCCTGGAGTAGAAGGGACAGGGGATTCACCGGGGAGCTGTTTTTT. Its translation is CAWSRRDRGFTGELFF.

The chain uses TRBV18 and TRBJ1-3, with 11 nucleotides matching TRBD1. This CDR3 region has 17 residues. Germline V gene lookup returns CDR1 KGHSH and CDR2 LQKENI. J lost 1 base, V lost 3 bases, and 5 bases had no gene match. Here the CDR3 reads CASSPRTGGSSGNTIYF. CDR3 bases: TGTGCCAGCTCACCCAGGACAGGGGGCAGTTCTGGAAACACCATATATTTT.

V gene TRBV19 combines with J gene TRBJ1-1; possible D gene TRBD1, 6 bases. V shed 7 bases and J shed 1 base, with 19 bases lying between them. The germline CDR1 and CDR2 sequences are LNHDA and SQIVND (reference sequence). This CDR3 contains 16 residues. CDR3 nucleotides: TGTGCCAGTACCATCAACTGGGCGGGGGCGAACACTGAAGCTTTCTTT. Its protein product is CASTINWAGANTEAFF.

The CDR3 is CASSRGGTEAFF. CDR3 DNA sequence: TGTGCCAGCAGCAGGGGAGGAACTGAAGCTTTCTTT. This chain connects TRBV12-3 or TRBV12-4 to TRBJ1-1, with D possibly matching TRBD1 (6 bases). V was pared by 6 bases and J by 5 bases, with 10 bases between. This CDR3 comprises 12 residues.

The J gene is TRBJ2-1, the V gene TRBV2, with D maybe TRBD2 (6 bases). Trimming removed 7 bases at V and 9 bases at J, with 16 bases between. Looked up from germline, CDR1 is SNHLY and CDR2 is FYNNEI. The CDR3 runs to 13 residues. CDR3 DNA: TGTGCCAGCAAGATCGCCGGGGGACTTGAGCAGTTCTTC. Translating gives CASKIAGGLEQFF.

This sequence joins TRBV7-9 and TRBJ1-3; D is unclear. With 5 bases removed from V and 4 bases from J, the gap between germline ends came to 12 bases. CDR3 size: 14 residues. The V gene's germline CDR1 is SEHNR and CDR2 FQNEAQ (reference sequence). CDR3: CASSGTRYGNTIYF. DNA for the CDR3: TGTGCCAGCAGCGGTACGAGGTACGGAAACACCATATATTTT.

In DNA form, the CDR3 reads TGTGCCAGCAGCTTAGTCCTGGACCCGAACACTGAAGCTTTCTTT. Translating it yields CASSLVLDPNTEAFF. This sequence joins TRBV7-8 and TRBJ1-1; D gene uncertain. V lost 1 base, J lost 1 base, and 10 bases lay in between. The CDR3 has 15 amino acids. Germline V gene sequence: CDR1 SGHVS, CDR2 FQNEAQ.

Here the CDR3 DNA reads TGTGCCAGCAGTCAAACCGGGACTCGGAACACCGGGGAGCTGTTTTTT. Its translation is CASSQTGTRNTGELFF. V usage is TRBV2 and J usage is TRBJ2-2; D perhaps matches TRBD2 (6 bases). The V end was cut by 5 bases, the J end by 1 base, with 14 bases between. CDR1 is SNHLY, CDR2 FYNNEI, per germline. CDR3 size: 16 residues.

For the CDR3, the DNA is TGTGCCAGTACCCTATTCGGGGTTATCGGAGTCTCTGGGGCCAACGTCCTGACTTTC. Its protein is CASTLFGVIGVSGANVLTF. V and J are TRBV19 and TRBJ2-6; perhaps TRBD2 as D (5 bases). The germline V and J ends were trimmed by 7 bases and 0 bases, with 22 bases remaining between them. The germline V gene encodes CDR1 LNHDA and CDR2 SQIVND (reference sequence). The CDR3 loop spans 19 amino acids.

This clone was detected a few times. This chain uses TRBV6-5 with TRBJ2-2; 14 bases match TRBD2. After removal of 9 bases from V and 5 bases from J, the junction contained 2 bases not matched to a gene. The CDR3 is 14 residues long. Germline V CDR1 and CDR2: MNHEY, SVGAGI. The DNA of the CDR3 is TGTGCCAGTCGACTAGCGGGAGGGACCGGGGAGCTGTTTTTT. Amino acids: CASRLAGGTGELFF.

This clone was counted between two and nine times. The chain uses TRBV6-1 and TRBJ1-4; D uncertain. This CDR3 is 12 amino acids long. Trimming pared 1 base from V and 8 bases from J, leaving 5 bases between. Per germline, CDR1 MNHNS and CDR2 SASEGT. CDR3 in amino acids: CASSEGFEKLFF. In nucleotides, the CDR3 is TGTGCCAGCAGTGAAGGGTTCGAAAAACTGTTTTTT.